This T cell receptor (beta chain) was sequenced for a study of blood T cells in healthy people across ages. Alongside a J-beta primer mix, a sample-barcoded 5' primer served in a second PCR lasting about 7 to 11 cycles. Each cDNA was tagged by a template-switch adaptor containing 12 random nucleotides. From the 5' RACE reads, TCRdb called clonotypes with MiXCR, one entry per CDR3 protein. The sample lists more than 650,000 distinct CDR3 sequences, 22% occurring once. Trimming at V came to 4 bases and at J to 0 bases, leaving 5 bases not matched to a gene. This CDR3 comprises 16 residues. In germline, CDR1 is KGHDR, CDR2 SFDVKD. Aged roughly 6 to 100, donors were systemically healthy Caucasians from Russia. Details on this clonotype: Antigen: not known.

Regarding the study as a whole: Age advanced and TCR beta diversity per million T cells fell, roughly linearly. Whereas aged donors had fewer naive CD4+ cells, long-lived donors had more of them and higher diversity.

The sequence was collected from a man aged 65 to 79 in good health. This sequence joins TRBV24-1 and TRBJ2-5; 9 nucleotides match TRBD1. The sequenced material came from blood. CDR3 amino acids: CATSESGTGYQETQYF. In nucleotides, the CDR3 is TGTGCCACCAGTGAATCGGGGACAGGGTACCAAGAGACCCAGTACTTC.